What follows are 17 T cell receptor beta chains derived from one specimen sequenced in a study of T cells after yellow fever vaccination. MiXCR was run by TCRdb on the 5' RACE reads, yielding one entry per CDR3 protein. This sample carries some 390,000 distinct CDR3 sequences, approximately 18% of them seen once, and the ten largest clones take 18%. The specimen was PBMCs, collected before the yellow fever booster vaccination. These receptors were collected from a man aged 18 to 35 who received the YFV17D yellow fever vaccine.

Many counts were recorded for this clonotype. The rearrangement uses TRBV7-2 and TRBJ2-5; D perhaps matches TRBD2 (6 bases). The CDR3 contains 15 residues. The germline V and J ends were trimmed by 3 bases and 1 base, with 12 bases remaining between them. Germline CDR1 SGHTA, CDR2 FQGNSA. The DNA of the CDR3 is TGTGCCAGCAGCTTTGGGCGGGGCATCCAAGAGACCCAGTACTTC. Its protein is CASSFGRGIQETQYF.

This clonotype was counted between two and nine times. The CDR3 protein is CASRHTGRDTDTQYF. The CDR3 DNA reads TGTGCCAGCAGGCATACCGGACGAGACACAGATACGCAGTATTTT. V gene TRBV3-1 combines with J gene TRBJ2-3, with D unclear. The CDR3 totals 15 residues. Per the germline V gene, CDR1 is LGHDT and CDR2 is YNNKEL (reference sequence). The germline V and J ends were trimmed by 6 bases and 2 bases, with 15 bases remaining between them.

The chain combines TRBV6-2 or TRBV6-3 with TRBJ2-3, with 9 bases fitting TRBD2. Germline CDR1 and CDR2: MNHEY and SVGEGT. V lost 6 bases and J lost 4; bases outside the gene matches: 11. The CDR3 contains 16 residues. CDR3 nucleotide sequence: TGTGCCAGCAGCCCCTCCCTAGCGGGAAGTTCAGATACGCAGTATTTT. Translated: CASSPSLAGSSDTQYF.

The chain links TRBV4-3 to TRBJ2-6; D is unresolved. CDR3 length: 16 amino acids. Trimming stripped 0 bases from V and 0 bases from J, with 6 bases between. Germline V gene lookup returns CDR1 LGHNA and CDR2 YSLEER. This CDR3 is CASSQDSASGANVLTF. The CDR3 bases are TGCGCCAGCAGCCAAGATTCAGCCTCTGGGGCCAACGTCCTGACTTTC.

This clonotype was counted a few times. The chain links TRBV7-9 to TRBJ2-1; a possible D gene is TRBD1 (6 bases). Trimming took 6 bases from V and 12 from J, leaving 12 bases between them. Per germline, CDR1 SEHNR and CDR2 FQNEAQ (reference sequence). The CDR3 consists of 11 residues. CDR3 sequence (DNA): TGTGCCAGCAGGGCCGGGACAACGCAGTTCTTC. Its protein product is CASRAGTTQFF.

The chain has TRBV6-5 and TRBJ2-7, with D possibly being TRBD1 (6 bases). CDR1 and CDR2 from the germline V gene are MNHEY and SVGAGI. The CDR3 is made up of 14 amino acids. V was shortened by 6 bases and J by 5 bases, with 17 bases between the two germline ends. The CDR3: CASSEVWGRHEQYF. Here the CDR3 DNA reads TGTGCCAGCAGCGAAGTCTGGGGGCGCCACGAGCAGTACTTC.

This sequence joins TRBV7-2 and TRBJ2-3; D is unclear. V dropped 4 bases and J dropped 0 bases, with 11 bases sitting between them. Germline V gene data show CDR1 as SGHTA and CDR2 as FQGNSA. There are 15 residues in the CDR3. CDR3 region: CASSSLLLSTDTQYF. Here the CDR3 DNA reads TGTGCCAGCAGCTCGCTACTTTTAAGCACAGATACGCAGTATTTT.

Only a few counts were recorded for this clonotype. The chain employs TRBV9 and TRBJ1-2; the D gene is possibly TRBD1 (5 bases). Trimming took 3 bases from V and 6 from J, leaving 6 bases between them. The V gene's germline CDR1 is SGDLS and CDR2 YYNGEE. The CDR3 spans 11 residues. The CDR3 sequence is CASSARDGYTF. CDR3 sequence (DNA): TGTGCCAGCAGCGCCAGGGATGGCTACACCTTC.

V usage is TRBV10-2 and J usage is TRBJ2-7, with 8 bases that match TRBD1. The CDR3 extends over 12 amino acids. Per the germline V gene, CDR1 is WSHSY and CDR2 is SAAADI. V dropped 10 bases and J dropped 2; count of bases not matched to a gene: 4. For the CDR3, the DNA is TGCGCCACCCGGGACAGGACCTACGAGCAGTACTTC. It specifies CATRDRTYEQYF.

This clonotype was counted a few times. The chain links TRBV27 to TRBJ1-5, with D unclear. The CDR3 runs to 14 residues. Per germline, CDR1 MNHEY and CDR2 SMNVEV (reference sequence). Trimming cost V 1 base and J 2 bases, with 6 bases left between them. CDR3 protein: CASSLFTGNQPQHF. CDR3 DNA: TGTGCCAGCAGTTTATTCACGGGCAATCAGCCCCAGCATTTT.

This chain links TRBV5-1 with TRBJ2-3, with 9 bases lining up with TRBD1. The trim removed 4 bases at V and 3 bases at J, leaving 6 bases unmatched. Germline CDR1 and CDR2: SGHRS and YFSETQ. The CDR3 runs to 15 residues. The CDR3 region is CASSMGQGLTDTQYF. The CDR3 nucleotides are TGCGCCAGCAGCATGGGACAGGGATTAACAGATACGCAGTATTTT.

The table lists this clonotype with a few counts. This chain connects TRBV6-1 to TRBJ1-2; TRBD1 might be the D (5 bases). This CDR3 has 13 amino acids. The V gene lost 5 bases and the J gene lost 7 bases, with 14 bases spanning the gap. Germline V gene sequence: CDR1 MNHNS, CDR2 SASEGT. Written as DNA, the CDR3 is TGTGCCAGCAGTCCCCTAGGAGGGGCTGGCTACACCTTC. It translates to CASSPLGGAGYTF.

This clonotype has just a few counts. CDR3 loop: CASSYMTGPVGELFF. The DNA for the CDR3 is TGTGCCAGCAGTTACATGACAGGGCCCGTCGGGGAGCTGTTTTTT. The chain uses TRBV6-5 and TRBJ2-2; 7 positions agree with TRBD1. V gave up 2 bases and J gave up 7 bases; unmatched junction bases: 7. The CDR3 sequence is 15 residues long. Germline V gene lookup returns CDR1 MNHEY and CDR2 SVGAGI.

This clonotype was seen many times. The CDR3 spells CSAARGNQETQYF. The CDR3 nucleotides read TGCAGCGCCGCTCGAGGGAATCAAGAGACCCAGTACTTC. The chain combines TRBV29-1 with TRBJ2-5; possibly TRBD2 for D (5 bases). Germline V gives CDR1 SQVTM, CDR2 ANQGSEA. This CDR3 is built from 13 residues. The V end lost 7 bases, the J end lost 2 bases, and 14 bases lay between the germline ends. The full variable domain, with the rest looked up from reference TRBV29-1 and TRBJ2-5, is SAVISQKPSRDICQRGTSLTIQCQVDSQVTMMFWYRQQPGQSLTLIATANQGSEATYESGFVIDKFPISRPNLTFSTLTVSNMSPEDSSIYLCSAARGNQETQYFGPGTRLLVL.

The CDR3 nucleotides read TGTGCCAGCGGGAGGACTAGCGGGGGGGTAAGCGAGCAGTACGTC. It encodes CASGRTSGGVSEQYV. V is TRBV6-6 and J is TRBJ2-7; TRBD2 agrees at 15 bases. CDR1 is MNHNY and CDR2 is SVGAGI in the germline V gene (reference sequence). The V gene end was trimmed by 8 bases and the J gene end by 6 bases; junction bases not matched to a gene: 8. The CDR3 is 15 residues long.

This chain links TRBV5-1 with TRBJ1-5; TRBD1 matches 8 bases. The ends lost 0 bases at V and 6 bases at J; junction bases unmatched: 8. In germline, CDR1 is SGHRS, CDR2 YFSETQ. There are 16 residues in the CDR3. The chain's CDR3 is CASSLEGPTGVQPQHF. DNA for the CDR3: TGCGCCAGCAGCTTGGAAGGGCCGACAGGGGTTCAGCCCCAGCATTTT.

This clonotype occurred a few times. The rearrangement joins TRBV29-1 to TRBJ2-5; no definite D call. The CDR3 covers 12 residues. Germline loops: CDR1 SQVTM, CDR2 ANQGSEA. Deletions cut 6 bases from V and 2 bases from J, with 10 bases between. This chain's CDR3 is CSVIQAQETQYF. The CDR3 bases are TGCAGCGTCATACAAGCGCAAGAGACCCAGTACTTC.